This T cell receptor beta chain is from a study of T-cell memory formation after mild COVID-19. Background on the study: In these data, TCR clusters were largely donor specific. Notes on the study in general: Detection of some responders pre-infection suggested pre-existing cross-reactive memory T cells participated.

Using its own MiXCR run on the 5' RACE reads, TCRdb lists one record per CDR3 protein. The data contain about 410,000 distinct CDR3 sequences, more than 15% of them singletons. In its sample, this clonotype was seen a few times. Its antigen is as yet unknown. CDR3 size: 15 residues. Germline lookup yields CDR1 SGHTA and CDR2 FQGNSA. V lost 0 bases and J 2 bases, leaving 10 bases between the germline ends. The specimen was PBMCs or a T cell subset sorted from them (not recorded which). This sequence joins TRBV7-2 and TRBJ1-2; TRBD1 might be the D (5 bases). This TCR was sampled from a man in his late teens or twenties who had mild COVID-19 (a few samples of this study predate the infection). Cell type and time point are not known. The CDR3 nucleotides are TGTGCCAGCAGCTTAGCGATTGGGGGGAACTATGGCTACACCTTC. The encoded protein is CASSLAIGGNYGYTF.